This record concerns one TCR beta chain sequence. In this sample, this clone turned up a few times. Its antigen has not been determined. Per-base qualities were not stored, and no clone one base away is much larger. CDR1 SGHVS and CDR2 FNYEAQ are derived from the germline V gene. The V and J ends are trimmed by 8 bases and 2 bases, leaving 9 bases between them. From cysteine to phenylalanine, the CDR3 is 12 amino acids long. The entry retains the CDR3 DNA only, 36 bases that are in frame from base 1. TCRbeta CDR3 regions were amplified from genomic DNA by means of the immunoSEQ Assay, a bias-controlled multiplex PCR. Concerning the study's data processing: Nucleated cell counts per sample were estimated from amplification of reference gene primers within the assay. Sequence reads were collapsed and filtered to measure the absolute abundance of every unique TCRbeta CDR3 rearrangement. For each sample, productive Simpson clonality was calculated as the square root of Simpson's diversity index over productive rearrangements. Here the immuneACCESS table is served through TCRdb, limited to in-frame sequences with V and J called. Missing clones are a known gap in these copies; in checked studies unresolved V genes cover under half, and the rest lacks a known reason. Clonal size and the V and J genes are those of that table, whereas D and trimming came from the DNA. This sample is represented by some 260,000 clones; around four fifths of them were singletons. Together, the top ten hold 3.5% to 5% of the sample.

This sample is part of a study of blood T cell repertoires in COVID-19 (dated by TCRdb to between 2020 and 2021). With respect to the entire study: Samples from collaborators originated in the United States, Italy and Spain and spanned both the acute and convalescent phases of COVID-19. The material from the prospective study consisted of cDNA or gDNA derived from T cells, B-cell-depleted T cells, or PBMCs. The dataset comprised deeply sampled blood TCRbeta repertoires from subjects exposed to, actively infected with, or recovered from COVID-19. A freely available public database, intended as a resource for researchers studying the immune response to SARS-CoV-2, is where the repertoires were released. The samples were drawn from the first 160 participants of the ongoing ImmuneRACE study and from 1,254 subjects provided by 6 global collaborators. The sample metadata nearly always contained a de-identified subject ID, COVID-19 status, age in years and sex. Where available, HLA class I and class II types were obtained from metadata supplied by the sample provider rather than from assay-based typing. The research as a whole found: The quantity of clinical and demographic metadata differed by source and by participant and was supplied without curation.

Participants in the prospective study were enrolled through a virtual design, were aged roughly 18 to 90 years, and lived in fewer than 30 United States geographic areas. In the prospective study, cohorts were assigned on the basis of participant-reported clinical history obtained from a screening survey and a study questionnaire. Each participant in the prospective study had whole blood, serum and a nasopharyngeal or oropharyngeal swab collected by mobile phlebotomists. Additional blood draws and questionnaires over an approximately two-month period could optionally be provided by prospective study participants. Before DNA extraction, blood samples from the prospective study were shipped at room temperature or frozen.

Sequenced input: PBMCs or T cells enriched from blood (not recorded which). This clonotype was obtained from a young man with acute COVID-19. The rearrangement joined TRBV7-6 to TRBJ2-5; possibly the D gene is TRBD1, per 5 matching bases. The CDR3 region reads CASGTGQETQYF. The DNA reads as follows: TGTGCCAGCGGCACAGGACAAGAGACCCAGTACTTC.